The text below deals with one T cell receptor beta chain. Its target antigen remains unknown. Nothing much larger sits one base from this clone, and base qualities are not available. The data derive from a study of blood T cells in healthy people across ages (dated by TCRdb to the mid-2010s). With regard to the full study: Template switching captured roughly one uniquely barcoded TCR beta cDNA molecule per two T cells in model experiments. Donors of different ages were randomly distributed across sequencing lanes to avoid experimental bias. Two additional independent replicas of 1 million unique cDNA reads from the same blood draw were analyzed for two donors (one aged 18 to 29 and one aged 80 or older). Using deep sequencing normalized with unique cDNA molecular identifiers, the study measured how TCR beta repertoire diversity changes with age. Donors were grouped into four age groups: young (average roughly 15 years), middle-aged (39), aged (around 66) and long-lived (about 90).

Study-wide findings and limitations: Because donor CMV infection status was unknown, age-related changes in expanded clonotypes were potentially confounded. Compared with the aged group, the long-lived group had more naive CD4+ T cells, fewer expanded clones and increased TCR diversity, suggesting age selection. Estimates of total diversity from one million sequenced T cells were regarded as lower bounds and underestimates. As age increased, observed TCR beta diversity per million T cells dropped in a roughly linear way, and a significant reduction was already evident by age around 41. A strong correlation was found between observed TCR beta diversity and the percentage of naive T cells measured by flow cytometry. Conclusive comparison of naive and antigen-experienced compartments was prevented by the profiling of bulk unsorted PBMCs.

From the cysteine up to the phenylalanine, the CDR3 has a length of 15 residues. Only the CDR3 DNA is retained, 45 bases long and in frame from the first base. Trimming removed 1 base from V and 0 bases from J, leaving 9 bases between the germline ends. The germline V gene provides CDR1 SGHTA and CDR2 FQGNSA. Libraries came from 5' RACE. Sequencing instrument: Illumina HiSeq 2500. A second PCR of about 6 to 11 cycles was performed with a sample-barcoded 5' primer and a J-beta primer mix. Each TCR beta cDNA molecule received a unique molecular identifier from a template-switch 5' adaptor carrying 12 random nucleotides. Each sample yielded at least 3 million CDR3-containing paired-end reads. First-strand cDNA synthesis was performed from all RNA using the Mint cDNA synthesis kit, with priming by a TRBC-specific oligonucleotide. After uracil-DNA glycosylase treatment, a first 18-cycle PCR used universal primers M1SS and BC2_uni_R on all cDNA. In the authors' own workflow: For normalization, 1 million high-quality reads, each with a distinct molecular identifier, were randomly selected from each sample. Instead of being binned into consensus sequences, reads that shared molecular identifiers were thrown out. CDR3 identification, clonotype clustering and error correction used MiTCR with a Q25 quality threshold and the strictest error-elimination algorithm. A nonparametric unseen species model with Euler transformation was used to estimate lower-bound total TCR beta diversity. TCRdb reworked the public reads: Q25 trimming with fastp, MiXCR clone assembly, productive beta chains retained. CDR3 protein sequences are deduplicated, and each keeps its most common genes and DNA. The V and J calls and clone size come from TCRdb's table, not from the authors' own analysis. A total of about 2 million distinct CDR3 sequences appear in this sample, about 49% of them only once. The ten largest account for 2.1% of the sample.

Systemically healthy Caucasian individuals from Russia, 35 to 50 in total and aged about 6 to 95 years, were included as donors. Around 9.7 milliliters of peripheral blood were collected from each donor into EDTA-treated Vacutainer tubes. Ficoll-Paque density-gradient centrifugation was used to isolate PBMCs, with at least 6.5 million obtained per sample. Trizol reagent was used to extract total RNA from the PBMCs, yielding at least 5 micrograms per sample. For every donor, an aliquot of PBMCs went through flow cytometry to measure the percentages of naive CD45RAhigh/CD27high T cells. The sample comprised blood. The rearrangement joined TRBV7-2 to TRBJ1-2; the D gene cannot be resolved reliably. The sequence derives from a woman aged 40 to 50 in good health. This receptor has the CDR3 CASSLGIGANYGYTF. At the DNA level, the sequence is TGTGCCAGCAGCTTAGGTATTGGGGCTAACTATGGCTACACCTTC.